This T cell receptor (beta chain) was captured in a study of cytotoxic CD8 clonotypes in ibrutinib-treated CLL. Study observations and caveats: Public clonotypes, found uncommonly, either contracted or stayed stable on treatment. Clonality went up at the time of ibrutinib response, stayed stable in sustained remission, and later dropped back toward its baseline level at progression.

The germline V gene has CDR1 MNHEY and CDR2 SVGAGI. The CDR3 has 14 residues. The V segment lost 6 bases and the J segment 0 bases; nucleotides outside the gene matches: 2. Profiling relied on immunoSEQ multiplex PCR, and the TCRdb table lists in-frame clones only, not all of them. This sample has 35,000 to 40,000 clones, with 55% to 75% found just once. Worth noting for this clone: Its antigen is not known.

The receptor's source is a human donor with chronic lymphocytic leukemia. The source was PBMCs, collected at disease progression, from a patient treated with ibrutinib. This chain uses TRBV6-5 with TRBJ2-4; TRBD1 agrees at 7 bases. The CDR3 here is CASSSGGAKNIQYF. The CDR3 coding sequence is TGTGCCAGCAGCTCAGGGGGAGCCAAAAACATTCAGTACTTC.